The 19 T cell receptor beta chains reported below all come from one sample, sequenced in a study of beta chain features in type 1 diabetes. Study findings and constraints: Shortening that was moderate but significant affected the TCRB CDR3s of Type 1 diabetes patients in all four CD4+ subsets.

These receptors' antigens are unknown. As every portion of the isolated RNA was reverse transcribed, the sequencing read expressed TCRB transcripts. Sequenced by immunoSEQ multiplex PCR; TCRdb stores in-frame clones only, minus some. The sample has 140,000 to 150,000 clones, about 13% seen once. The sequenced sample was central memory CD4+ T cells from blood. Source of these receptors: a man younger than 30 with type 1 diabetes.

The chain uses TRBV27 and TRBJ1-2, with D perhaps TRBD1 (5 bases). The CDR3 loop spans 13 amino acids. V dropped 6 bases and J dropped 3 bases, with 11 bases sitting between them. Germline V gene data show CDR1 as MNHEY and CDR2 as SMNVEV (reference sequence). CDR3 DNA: TGTGCCAGCAGGGATGGGACGGACTATGGCTACACCTTC. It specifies CASRDGTDYGYTF.

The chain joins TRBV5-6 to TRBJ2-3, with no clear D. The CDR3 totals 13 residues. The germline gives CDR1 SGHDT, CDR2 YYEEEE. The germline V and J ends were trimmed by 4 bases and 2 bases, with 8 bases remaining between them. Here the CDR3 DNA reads TGTGCCAGCAGCCTAGACACCACAGATACGCAGTATTTT. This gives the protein CASSLDTTDTQYF.

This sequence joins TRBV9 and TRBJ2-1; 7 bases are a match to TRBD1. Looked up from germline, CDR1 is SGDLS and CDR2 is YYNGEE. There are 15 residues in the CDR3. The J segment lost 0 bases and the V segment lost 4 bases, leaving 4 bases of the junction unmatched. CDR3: CASSSQGSSYNEQFF. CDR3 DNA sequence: TGTGCCAGCAGCTCACAGGGGAGCTCCTACAATGAGCAGTTCTTC.

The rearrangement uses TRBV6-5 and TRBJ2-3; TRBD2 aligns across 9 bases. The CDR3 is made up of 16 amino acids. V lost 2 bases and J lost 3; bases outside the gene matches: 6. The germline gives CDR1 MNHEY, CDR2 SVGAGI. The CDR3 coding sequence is TGTGCCAGCAGTTACCCAGCGGGGGGCGATACAGATACGCAGTATTTT. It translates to CASSYPAGGDTDTQYF.

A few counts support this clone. CDR3 sequence (DNA): TGTGCCAGCAGCTTCGACGACAGGGCGAACACTGAAGCTTTCTTT. As protein: CASSFDDRANTEAFF. This chain connects TRBV5-8 to TRBJ1-1, with 7 bases that match TRBD1. CDR3 size: 15 residues. The germline CDR1 and CDR2 sequences are SGHTS and YDEGEE. V was pared by 2 bases and J by 1 base, with 5 bases of the junction left unmatched.

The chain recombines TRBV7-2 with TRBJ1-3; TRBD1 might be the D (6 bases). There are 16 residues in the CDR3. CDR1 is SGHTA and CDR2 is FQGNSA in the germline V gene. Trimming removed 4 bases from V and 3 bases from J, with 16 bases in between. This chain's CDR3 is CASSSRGGFGGNTIYF. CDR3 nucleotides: TGTGCCAGCAGCTCGAGGGGGGGATTTGGTGGAAACACCATATATTTT.

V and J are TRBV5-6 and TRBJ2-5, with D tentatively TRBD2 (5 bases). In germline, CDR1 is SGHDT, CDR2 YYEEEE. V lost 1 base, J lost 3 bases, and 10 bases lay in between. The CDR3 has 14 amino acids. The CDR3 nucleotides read TGTGCCAGCAGCTTGACTCGGGGTAAAGAGACCCAGTACTTC. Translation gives CASSLTRGKETQYF.

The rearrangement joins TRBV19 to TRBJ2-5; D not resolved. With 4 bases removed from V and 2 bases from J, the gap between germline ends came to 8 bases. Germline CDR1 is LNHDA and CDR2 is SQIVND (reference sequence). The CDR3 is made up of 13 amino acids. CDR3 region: CASSRNAQETQYF. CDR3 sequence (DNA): TGTGCCAGTAGTAGAAACGCACAAGAGACCCAGTACTTC.

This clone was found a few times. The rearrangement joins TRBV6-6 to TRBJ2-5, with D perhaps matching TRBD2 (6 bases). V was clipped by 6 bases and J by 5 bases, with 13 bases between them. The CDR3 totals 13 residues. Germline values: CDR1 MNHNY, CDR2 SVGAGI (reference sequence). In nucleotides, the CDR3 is TGTGCCAGCAGCTATGGGGAGGAGGAGACCCAGTACTTC. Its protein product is CASSYGEEETQYF.

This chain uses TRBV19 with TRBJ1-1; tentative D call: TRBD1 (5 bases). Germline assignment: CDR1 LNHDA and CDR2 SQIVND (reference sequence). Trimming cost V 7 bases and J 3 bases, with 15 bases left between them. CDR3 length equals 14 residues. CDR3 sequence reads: CASMGEQFDTEAFF. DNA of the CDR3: TGTGCCAGTATGGGGGAGCAATTTGACACTGAAGCTTTCTTT.

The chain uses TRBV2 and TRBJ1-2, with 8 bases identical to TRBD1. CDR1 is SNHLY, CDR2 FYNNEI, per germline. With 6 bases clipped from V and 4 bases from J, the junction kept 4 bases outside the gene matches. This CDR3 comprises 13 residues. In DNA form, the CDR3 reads TGTGCCAGCAGGGGACAGGTGTTCTATGGCTACACCTTC. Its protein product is CASRGQVFYGYTF.

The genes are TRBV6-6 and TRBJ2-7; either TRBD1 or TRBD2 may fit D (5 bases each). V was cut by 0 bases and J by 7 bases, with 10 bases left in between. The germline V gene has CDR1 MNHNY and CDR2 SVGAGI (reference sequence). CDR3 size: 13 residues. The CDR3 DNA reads TGTGCCAGCAGTTACTCGAGGGGATATGAGCAGTACTTC. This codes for CASSYSRGYEQYF.

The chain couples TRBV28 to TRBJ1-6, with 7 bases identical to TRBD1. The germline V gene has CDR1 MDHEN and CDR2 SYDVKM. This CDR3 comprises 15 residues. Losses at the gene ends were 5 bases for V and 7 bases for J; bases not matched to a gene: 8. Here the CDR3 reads CASSGRDSTNSPLHF. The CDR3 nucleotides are TGTGCCAGCAGTGGCAGGGACAGCACAAATTCACCCCTCCACTTT.

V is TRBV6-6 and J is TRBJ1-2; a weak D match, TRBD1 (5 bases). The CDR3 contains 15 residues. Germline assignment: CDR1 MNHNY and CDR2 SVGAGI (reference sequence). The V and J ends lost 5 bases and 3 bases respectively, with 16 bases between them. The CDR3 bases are TGTGCCAGCAGTCCCGCACAGGAAGGTGACTATGGCTACACCTTC. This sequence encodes CASSPAQEGDYGYTF.

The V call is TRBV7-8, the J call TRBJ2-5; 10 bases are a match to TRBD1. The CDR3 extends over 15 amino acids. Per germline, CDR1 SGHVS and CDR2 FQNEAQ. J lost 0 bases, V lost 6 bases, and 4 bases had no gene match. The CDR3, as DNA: TGTGCCAGCAGTCCGGACAGGGGGTACCAAGAGACCCAGTACTTC. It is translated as CASSPDRGYQETQYF.

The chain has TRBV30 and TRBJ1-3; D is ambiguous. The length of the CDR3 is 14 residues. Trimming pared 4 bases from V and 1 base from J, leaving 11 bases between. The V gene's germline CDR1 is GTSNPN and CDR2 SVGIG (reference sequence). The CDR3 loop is CAWNPTFSGNTIYF. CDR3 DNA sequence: TGTGCCTGGAACCCGACCTTTTCTGGAAACACCATATATTTT.

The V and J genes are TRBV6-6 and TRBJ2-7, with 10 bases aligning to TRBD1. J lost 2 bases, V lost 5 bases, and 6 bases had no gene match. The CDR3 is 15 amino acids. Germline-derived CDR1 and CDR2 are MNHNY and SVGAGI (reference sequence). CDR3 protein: CASSPRQGATYEQYF. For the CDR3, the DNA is TGTGCCAGCAGTCCCCGACAGGGGGCCACCTACGAGCAGTACTTC.

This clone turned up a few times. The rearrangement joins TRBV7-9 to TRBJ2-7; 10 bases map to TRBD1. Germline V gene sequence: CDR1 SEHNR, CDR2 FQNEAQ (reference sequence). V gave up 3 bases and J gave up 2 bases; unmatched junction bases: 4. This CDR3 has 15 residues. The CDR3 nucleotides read TGTGCCAGCAGCTTTACCGGGACAGGGGCCTACGAGCAGTACTTC. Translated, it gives CASSFTGTGAYEQYF. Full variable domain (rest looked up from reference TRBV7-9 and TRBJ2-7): DTGVSQNPRHKITKRGQNVTFRCDPISEHNRLYWYRQTLGQGPEFLTYFQNEAQLEKSRLLSDRFSAERPKGSFSTLEIQRTEQGDSAMYLCASSFTGTGAYEQYFGPGTRLTVT.

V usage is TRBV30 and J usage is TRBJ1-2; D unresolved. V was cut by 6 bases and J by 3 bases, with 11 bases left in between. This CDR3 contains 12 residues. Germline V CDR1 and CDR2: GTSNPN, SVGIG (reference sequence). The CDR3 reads CACLNDYYGYTF. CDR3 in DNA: TGTGCCTGTCTCAATGACTACTATGGCTACACCTTC.